The clone carrying this T cell receptor (beta chain) has only one observation. The CDR3 sequence is 14 residues long. With 6 bases clipped from V and 5 bases from J, the junction kept 6 bases outside the gene matches. The germline gives CDR1 MNHNS, CDR2 SASEGT. The naive CD8 subset, CD45RO-negative cells positively selected for CCR7, excluded terminally differentiated effector memory CD45RA+ cells. This sample is part of a study of shared clonotypes between healthy human individuals. Here immunoSEQ multiplex PCR was the method, and the copy in TCRdb shows in-frame clones only, minus some. The repertoire includes about 2 million clones, about 95% of them detected once, and around 1.1% sits in the top ten.

This chain joins TRBV6-1 and TRBJ1-5; 8 bases are shared with TRBD1. The source is a man aged 18 to 35 in good health. The specimen sequenced was naive CD8+ T cells sorted from blood. The CDR3 coding sequence is TGTGCCAGCAGCCTCAGGGGGCCAGATCAGCCCCAGCATTTT. Amino acids: CASSLRGPDQPQHF.